This T cell receptor beta chain was identified during a study of T cell clonality in common variable immunodeficiency. Study conclusions and caveats: CVID subjects had higher TCRbeta clonality than healthy controls, most marked in about a third. Reportedly, TCR beta sequences from common variable immunodeficiency showed fewer deletions and N-nucleotide insertions. Compared with controls, CVID subjects had fewer shared TCRbeta clones.

The CDR3 is made up of 14 amino acids. V was trimmed by 3 bases and J by 8 bases, leaving 14 bases between them. Per the germline V gene, CDR1 is MNHEY and CDR2 is SVGEGT. The assay was immunoSEQ multiplex PCR, and TCRdb's table has in-frame clones only and misses some. The sample shows almost 20,000 clones, none of them appearing just once. Reduced serum IgG, IgA and/or IgM plus specific antibody deficiency defined CVID. Concerning this clone itself: The antigen remains undetermined. Coverage ceases 3 residues before the CDR3 finishes, and the germline J gene fills in the end.

The V gene is TRBV6-2 or TRBV6-3, the J gene TRBJ2-1; D gene unclear. This clonotype was sampled from a human donor with common variable immunodeficiency. The sequencing sample was made of peripheral blood mononuclear cells. CDR3 bases read: TGTGCCAGCAGTTATGGGCTTGAAGGCTATGAG. Translated, it gives CASSYGLEGYE. The entire CDR3 protein reads CASSYGLEGYEQFF.